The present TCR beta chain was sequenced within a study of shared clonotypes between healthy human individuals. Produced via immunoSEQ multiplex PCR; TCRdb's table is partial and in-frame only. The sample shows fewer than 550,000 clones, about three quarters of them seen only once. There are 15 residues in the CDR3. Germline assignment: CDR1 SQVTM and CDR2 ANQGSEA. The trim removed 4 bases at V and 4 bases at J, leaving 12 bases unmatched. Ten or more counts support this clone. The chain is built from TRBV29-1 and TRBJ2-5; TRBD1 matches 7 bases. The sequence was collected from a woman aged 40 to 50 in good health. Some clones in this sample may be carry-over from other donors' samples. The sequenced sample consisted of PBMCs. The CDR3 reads CSVGPHDRVGETQYF. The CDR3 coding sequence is TGCAGCGTTGGCCCCCATGACAGGGTTGGAGAGACCCAGTACTTC.